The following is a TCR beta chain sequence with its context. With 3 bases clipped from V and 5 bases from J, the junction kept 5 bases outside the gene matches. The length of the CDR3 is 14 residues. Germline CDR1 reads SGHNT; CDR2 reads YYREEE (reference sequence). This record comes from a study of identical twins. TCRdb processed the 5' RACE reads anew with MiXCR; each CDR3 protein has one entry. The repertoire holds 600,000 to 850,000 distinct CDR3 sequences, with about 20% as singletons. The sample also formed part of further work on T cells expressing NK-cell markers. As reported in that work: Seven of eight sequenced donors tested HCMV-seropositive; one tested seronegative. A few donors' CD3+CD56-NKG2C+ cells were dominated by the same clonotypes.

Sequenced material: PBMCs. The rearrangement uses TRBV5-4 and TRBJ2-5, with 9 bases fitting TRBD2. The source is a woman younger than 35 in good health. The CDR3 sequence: CASSSGTSSETQYF. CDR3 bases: TGTGCCAGCAGCTCCGGGACTAGCAGCGAGACCCAGTACTTC.